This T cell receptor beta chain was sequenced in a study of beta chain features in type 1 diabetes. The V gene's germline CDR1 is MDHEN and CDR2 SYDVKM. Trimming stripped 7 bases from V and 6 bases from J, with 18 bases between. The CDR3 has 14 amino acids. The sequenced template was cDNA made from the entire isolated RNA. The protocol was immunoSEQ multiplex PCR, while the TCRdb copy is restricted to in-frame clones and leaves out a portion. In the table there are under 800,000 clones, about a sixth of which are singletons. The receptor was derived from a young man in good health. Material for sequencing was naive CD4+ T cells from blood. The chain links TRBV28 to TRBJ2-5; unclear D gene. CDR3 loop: CASTPLGLGKTQYF. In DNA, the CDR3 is TGTGCCAGCACCCCTCTAGGATTAGGGAAGACCCAGTACTTC.